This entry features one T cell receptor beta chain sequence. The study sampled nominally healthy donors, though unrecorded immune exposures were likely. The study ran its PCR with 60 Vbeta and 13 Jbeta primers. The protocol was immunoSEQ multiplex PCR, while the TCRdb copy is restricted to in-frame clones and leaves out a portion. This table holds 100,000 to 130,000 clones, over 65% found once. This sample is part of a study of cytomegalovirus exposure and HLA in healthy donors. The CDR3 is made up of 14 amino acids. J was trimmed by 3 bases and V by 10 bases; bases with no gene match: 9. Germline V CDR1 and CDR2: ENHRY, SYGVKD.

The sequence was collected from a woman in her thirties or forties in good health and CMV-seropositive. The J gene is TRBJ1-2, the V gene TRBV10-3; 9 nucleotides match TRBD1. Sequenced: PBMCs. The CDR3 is CATQVRTGDYGYTF. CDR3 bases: TGTGCCACCCAGGTTAGGACAGGGGACTATGGCTACACCTTC.